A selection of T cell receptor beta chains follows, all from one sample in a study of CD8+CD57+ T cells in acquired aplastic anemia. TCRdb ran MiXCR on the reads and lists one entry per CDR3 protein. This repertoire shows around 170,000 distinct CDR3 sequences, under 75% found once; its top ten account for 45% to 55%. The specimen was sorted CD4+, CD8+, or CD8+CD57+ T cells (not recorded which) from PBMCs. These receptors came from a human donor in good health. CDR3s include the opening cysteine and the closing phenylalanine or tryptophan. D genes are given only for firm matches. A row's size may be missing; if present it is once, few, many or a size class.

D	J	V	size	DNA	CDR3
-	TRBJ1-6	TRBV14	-	TGTGCCAGCAGCCCACTAGATCAGGGGTCCTATAATTCACCCCTCCACTTT	CASSPLDQGSYNSPLHF
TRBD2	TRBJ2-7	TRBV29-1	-	TGCAGCGTTGAAGAATGGCCGCCGGGACTAGTCGGATCCGAGCAGTACTTC	CSVEEWPPGLVGSEQYF
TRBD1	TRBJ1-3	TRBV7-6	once	TGTGCCAGCAGCCCCAGACAGGGGGTGACTGGAAACACCATATATTTT	CASSPRQGVTGNTIYF
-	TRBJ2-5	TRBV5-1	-	TGCGCCAGCAGCACAACAGGGTTCGAAGAGACCCAGTACTTC	CASSTTGFEETQYF
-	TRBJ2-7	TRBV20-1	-	TGCAGTGCTTTCATCCTCCCCAGCTCCTACGAGCAGTACTTC	CSAFILPSSYEQYF
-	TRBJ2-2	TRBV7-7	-	TGTGCCAGCAGCCCTGAGCTATCCGGGGAGCTGTTTTTT	CASSPELSGELFF
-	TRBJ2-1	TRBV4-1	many	TGCGCCAGCAGCCAAGATGCTCCCGCCTACAATGAGCAGTTCTTC	CASSQDAPAYNEQFF
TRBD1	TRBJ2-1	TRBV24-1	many	TGTGCCACCAGTGATTTGAAGGGGGCGAGTGAGCAGTTCTTC	CATSDLKGASEQFF
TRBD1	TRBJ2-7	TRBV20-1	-	TGCAGTGCTAGACGCCTGCCGGGACAGACCTACGAGCAGTACTTC	CSARRLPGQTYEQYF
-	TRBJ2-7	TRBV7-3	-	TGTGCCAGCAGCCCCCCCCTCCGCGCCCTCGGCGAGCAGTACTTC	CASSPPLRALGEQYF
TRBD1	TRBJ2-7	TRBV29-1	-	TGCAGCGGACAGGGGGCGTCTTCCCACGAGCAGTACTTC	CSGQGASSHEQYF
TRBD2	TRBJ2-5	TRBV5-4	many	TGTGCCAGCAGCTTGAAGGGACTAGCGGGAGAGACCCAGTACTTC	CASSLKGLAGETQYF
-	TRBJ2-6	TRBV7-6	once	TGTGCTAGCAGCTTAGCGGCGGGGCCCTCTGGGGCCAACGCCCTGACTTTC	CASSLAAGPSGANALTF
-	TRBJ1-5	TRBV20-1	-	TGCAGTGCTAGGGGCCTCAATCAGCCCCAGCATTTT	CSARGLNQPQHF
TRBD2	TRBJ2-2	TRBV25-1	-	TGTGCCAGCAGTGAGGCCTTAGTAGCGGGCCGTTCCACCGGGGAGCTGTTTTTT	CASSEALVAGRSTGELFF
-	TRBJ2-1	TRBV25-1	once	-	CASIYLCSVVGLANYNEQFF
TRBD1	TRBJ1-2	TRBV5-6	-	TGTGCCAGCAGCTTAGGGACAGGGGGAGATGGCTACACCTTC	CASSLGTGGDGYTF
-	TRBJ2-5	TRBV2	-	TGTGCCAGCAGTGGGGGCGCAGGGAAGGGAGAGACCCAGTACTTC	CASSGGAGKGETQYF
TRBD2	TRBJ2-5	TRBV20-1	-	TGCAGTGCTAGGGACGGGAGGGGGGACCAGTACTTC	CSARDGRGDQYF
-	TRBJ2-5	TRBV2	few	TGTGCCAGCAGTCCCCCGAGTGGGACCCAGTACTTC	CASSPPSGTQYF
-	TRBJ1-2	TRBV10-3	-	TGTGCCATCAGTGACGTAGGTGGCTACACCTTC	CAISDVGGYTF
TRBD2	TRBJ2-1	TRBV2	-	TGTGCCAGCAGTGTTCCTAGCGGGAGGACGATATCCTCCTACAATGAGCAGTTCTTC	CASSVPSGRTISSYNEQFF
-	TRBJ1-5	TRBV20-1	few	TGCAGTGCTAGGCGAGGGTTGGGTCAGCCCCAGCATTTT	CSARRGLGQPQHF
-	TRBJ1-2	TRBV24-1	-	TGTGCCACCAGTGATTTGTGTTGCGGAGCGGGTTGGGGCCCGGGGGCGAAAGACTATGGCTACACCTTC	CATSDLCCGAGWGPGAKDYGYTF
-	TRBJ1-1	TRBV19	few	TGTGCCAGTAGCTTCCAGGGAGTTAACACTGAAGCTTTCTTT	CASSFQGVNTEAFF
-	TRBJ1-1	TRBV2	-	TGTGCCAGCAGTAAGACTGGCATTGGTACTGAAGCTTTCTTT	CASSKTGIGTEAFF
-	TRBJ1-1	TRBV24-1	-	TGTGCCACCAGTGGTGGACCATACACTGAAGCTTTCTTT	CATSGGPYTEAFF
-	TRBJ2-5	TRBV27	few	TGTGCCAGCAGGGGCTTTAAGGGGGTACAAGAGACCCAGTACTTC	CASRGFKGVQETQYF
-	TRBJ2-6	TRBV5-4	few	TGTGCCAGCAGCGCTAACTCTGGGGCCAACGTCCTGACTTTC	CASSANSGANVLTF
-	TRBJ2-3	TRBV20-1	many	TGCAGTGCTAGTAAGTACCTCACAGATACGCAGTATTTT	CSASKYLTDTQYF
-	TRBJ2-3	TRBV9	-	TGTGCCAGCAGCGCAGGGATAGATACGCAGTATTTT	CASSAGIDTQYF
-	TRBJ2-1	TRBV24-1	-	TGTGCCACCAGTGACCCTCAGGGGTATGAGCAGTTCTTC	CATSDPQGYEQFF
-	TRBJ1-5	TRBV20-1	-	TGCAGTGCTAGAGATCAAGAGGGCAATCAGCCCCAGCATTTT	CSARDQEGNQPQHF
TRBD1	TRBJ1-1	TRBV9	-	TGTGCCAGCAGCGCAGCAACAGGGGGAGGCACTGAAGCTTTCTTT	CASSAATGGGTEAFF
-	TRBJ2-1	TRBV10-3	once	TGTGCCACCTTACAGGGTAAAGAGTTCTTC	CATLQGKEFF
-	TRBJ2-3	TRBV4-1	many	TGCGCCAGCAGCCAAGGGCGGGAAAGGGGTACGCAGTATTTT	CASSQGRERGTQYF
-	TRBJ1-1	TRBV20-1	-	TGCAGTGCTATCTTGGGGAACCGCGCTGAAGCTTTCTTT	CSAILGNRAEAFF
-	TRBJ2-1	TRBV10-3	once	TGTGCCATCAGTGGTGAGATCTCCTACAATGAGCAGTTCTTC	CAISGEISYNEQFF
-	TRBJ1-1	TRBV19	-	TGTGCCAGCAGTCCAGGTCTCATAAACACTGAAGCTTTCTTT	CASSPGLINTEAFF
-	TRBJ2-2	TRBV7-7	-	TGTGCTAGCAGCCCAGGTACCTCCGGGGAGCTGTTTTTT	CASSPGTSGELFF
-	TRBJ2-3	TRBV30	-	TGTGCCTGGAGTGTAGGGTCCAGGTCGGAATTT	CAWSVGSRSEF
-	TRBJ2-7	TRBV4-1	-	TGCGCCAGCAGCCAAAATCAGGGGGGGGACTACGAGCAGTACTTC	CASSQNQGGDYEQYF
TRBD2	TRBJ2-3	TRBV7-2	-	TGTGCCAGCAGCCTCAGGAGCGGGGACACAGATACGCAGTATTTT	CASSLRSGDTDTQYF
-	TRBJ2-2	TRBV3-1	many	TGTGCCAGCAGCCAGGACAAAGCGAACACCGGGGAGCTGTTTTTT	CASSQDKANTGELFF
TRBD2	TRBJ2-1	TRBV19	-	TGTGCCAGCGGCCGTAGCGGGAGGTTTCCCTACAATGAGCAGTTCTTC	CASGRSGRFPYNEQFF
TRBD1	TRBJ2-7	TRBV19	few	TGTGCCAGTAGCGCCGGGACAGGGCGTTACGAGCAGTACTTC	CASSAGTGRYEQYF
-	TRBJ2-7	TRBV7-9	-	TGTGCCAGCAGCTTAGGAGCGGTCAGCTACGAGCAGTGCTTC	CASSLGAVSYEQCF
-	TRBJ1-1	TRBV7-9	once	TGTGCCAGCAGCGCTCGAACAGGGAGCACTGAAGCTTTCTTT	CASSARTGSTEAFF
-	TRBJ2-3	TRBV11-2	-	TGTGCCAGCAGCAGGGGTGTGGCAGATACGCAGTATTTT	CASSRGVADTQYF
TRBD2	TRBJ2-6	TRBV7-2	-	TGTGCCAGCAGCTTAGATCCTAGCGGGAGTGGGGCCAACGTCCTGACTTTC	CASSLDPSGSGANVLTF
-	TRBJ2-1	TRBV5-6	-	TGTGCCAGCAGCCTAATCTCAGGGTCCAATGAGCAGTTCTTC	CASSLISGSNEQFF
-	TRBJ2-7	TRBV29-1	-	TGCAGCGTTGAAGAGGGGGGTACCGAGCAGTACTTC	CSVEEGGTEQYF
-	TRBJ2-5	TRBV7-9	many	TGTGCCAGCAGCTTAGCGTTGGAGTGGGAGACCCAGTACTTC	CASSLALEWETQYF
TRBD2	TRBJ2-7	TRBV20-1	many	TGCAGTGCTATACCCCCCGGGGGGCTTGGCGGGAGGGCTTACGAGCAGTACTTC	CSAIPPGGLGGRAYEQYF
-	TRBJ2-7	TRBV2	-	TGTGCCAGCAGTCAGAACCGGGAACTCGAGCAGTACTTC	CASSQNRELEQYF
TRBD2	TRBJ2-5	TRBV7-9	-	TGTGCCAGCAGCCAAGGACTAGCGAAGCAAGAGACCCAGTACTTC	CASSQGLAKQETQYF
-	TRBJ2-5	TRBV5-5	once	TGTGCCAGCAGCTTGGTGGTTAGCCATGAGACCCAGTACTTC	CASSLVVSHETQYF